This T cell receptor (beta chain) was sequenced for a study of early T cells in non-severe SARS-CoV-2 infection. Study in general: The sequenced material was bulk RNA from unsorted whole blood, and its chains were unpaired.

A word on this clonotype: Its antigen is not known.

Per the germline V gene, CDR1 is SQVTM and CDR2 is ANQGSEA. With 7 bases clipped from V and 1 base from J, the junction kept 6 bases outside the gene matches. The CDR3 spans 13 residues. Broader study findings: Anti-spike CD8 specificities were favored by VDJdb matching, whose results missed private and CD4 specificities.

Individual cDNA molecules carried attached unique molecular identifiers. MiXCR, run by TCRdb on the 5' RACE reads, gives a single entry per CDR3 protein. This table has just over 80,000 distinct CDR3 sequences, roughly 13% appearing once. Sequenced sample: whole blood. This rearrangement joins TRBV29-1 to TRBJ1-2, with 7 bases lining up with TRBD1. The sequence was collected from an adult who was a healthcare worker with PCR-confirmed SARS-CoV-2 infection or an uninfected control (not recorded which). CDR3 loop: CSARTGINYGYTF. For the CDR3, the DNA is TGCAGCGCCCGGACAGGAATTAACTATGGCTACACCTTC.